Following are 15 T cell receptor beta chains from one sample sequenced in a study of cytomegalovirus exposure and HLA in healthy donors. Primers for the PCR totalled 60 Vbeta and 13 Jbeta. TCRdb keeps only in-frame clones here, not all; method: immunoSEQ multiplex PCR. This table has more than 150,000 clones, over 60% appearing once. Sequenced: PBMCs. The receptors come from a man between 18 and 29 years old in good health and CMV-seronegative.

This chain uses TRBV6-1 with TRBJ1-2, with TRBD1 matching over 8 bases. There are 12 residues in the CDR3. The germline gives CDR1 MNHNS, CDR2 SASEGT. With V trimmed by 1 base and J by 8 bases, 0 bases remained unmatched. CDR3 DNA sequence: TGTGCCAGCAGTGAAGGGACAGGGGGCTACACCTTC. It codes for CASSEGTGGYTF.

This CDR3 reads CASSLTRVGNEQFF. DNA for the CDR3: TGTGCCAGCTCACTAACCAGGGTAGGGAATGAGCAGTTCTTC. The rearrangement links TRBV18 to TRBJ2-1; the D gene is possibly TRBD1 (5 bases). Germline V gene lookup returns CDR1 KGHSH and CDR2 LQKENI. This CDR3 region has 14 residues. V was cut by 4 bases and J by 7 bases, with 14 bases left in between. Using reference TRBV18 and TRBJ2-1 for the parts outside the CDR3, the full variable domain is NAGVMQNPRHLVRRRGQEARLRCSPMKGHSHVYWYRQLPEEGLKFMVYLQKENIIDESGMPKERFSAEFPKEGPSILRIQQVVRGDSAAYFCASSLTRVGNEQFFGPGTRLTVL.

The chain uses TRBV30 and TRBJ1-1; 7 nucleotides line up with TRBD1. CDR1 and CDR2 (germline): GTSNPN, SVGIG (reference sequence). Germline trimming cut 5 bases from V and 9 bases from J; bases unmatched to any gene: 6. This CDR3 comprises 11 residues. CDR3: CAWGAGQKAFF. The CDR3 nucleotides read TGTGCCTGGGGCGCGGGACAGAAAGCTTTCTTT.

J is TRBJ2-1 and V is TRBV28; 12 bases agree with TRBD2. The germline CDR1 and CDR2 sequences are MDHEN and SYDVKM. V trimming: 6 bases; J trimming: 8 bases; junction bases outside the gene matches: 14. The CDR3 covers 17 residues. The CDR3: CASRGGATSGSYYEQFF. In DNA form, the CDR3 reads TGTGCCAGCAGAGGCGGGGCGACTAGCGGGAGCTATTATGAGCAGTTCTTC.

The J gene is TRBJ2-5, the V gene TRBV4-2, with D unclear. Per germline, CDR1 LGHNA and CDR2 YNFKEQ. CDR3 length: 12 amino acids. Trimming took off 0 bases at V and 5 bases at J, with 4 bases between the two ends. The CDR3 bases are TGTGCCAGCAGCCAAGATCCGGAGACCCAGTACTTC. This gives the protein CASSQDPETQYF.

This clone was picked up a small number of times. This rearrangement joins TRBV6-5 to TRBJ2-5; unclear D gene. Germline V gene data show CDR1 as MNHEY and CDR2 as SVGAGI. This CDR3 has 15 residues. V gave up 4 bases and J gave up 1 base, with 13 bases separating them. The CDR3 loop reads CASSLPRRFQETQYF. The CDR3 DNA reads as TGTGCCAGCAGTTTACCCCGCCGGTTCCAAGAGACCCAGTACTTC.

The chain joins TRBV10-2 to TRBJ1-6; tentative D call: TRBD1 (5 bases). Germline assignment: CDR1 WSHSY and CDR2 SAAADI. The CDR3 loop spans 13 amino acids. V dropped 0 bases and J dropped 13 bases, with 10 bases sitting between them. For the CDR3, the DNA is TGCGCCAGCAGTGAGTCGTTGAAGGGGCCCCTCCACTTT. This translates into CASSESLKGPLHF.

This chain joins TRBV5-6 and TRBJ2-5, with TRBD1 identical over 7 bases. The germline V gene encodes CDR1 SGHDT and CDR2 YYEEEE. V shed 4 bases and J 5 bases; nucleotides not matched to a gene: 8. The CDR3 runs to 14 residues. In nucleotides, the CDR3 is TGTGCCAGCAGCCACCGGGACAGTCAGGAGACCCAGTACTTC. It yields the protein CASSHRDSQETQYF. The complete variable domain, with remaining parts taken from reference TRBV5-6 and TRBJ2-5, reads DAGVTQSPTHLIKTRGQQVTLRCSPKSGHDTVSWYQQALGQGPQFIFQYYEEEERQRGNFPDRFSGHQFPNYSSELNVNALLLGDSALYLCASSHRDSQETQYFGPGTRLLVL.

The CDR3: CASSYSRGHGGNTIYF. DNA of the CDR3: TGTGCCAGCAGTTACTCGAGGGGGCATGGTGGAAACACCATATATTTT. This chain uses TRBV6-5 with TRBJ1-3; 7 positions match TRBD1. Germline CDR1 MNHEY, CDR2 SVGAGI. This CDR3 is 16 amino acids long. Trimming cost V 0 bases and J 3 bases; bases outside gene matches: 5.

The chain employs TRBV30 and TRBJ1-1, with D maybe TRBD1 (5 bases). Germline CDR1 is GTSNPN and CDR2 is SVGIG (reference sequence). The CDR3 is made up of 14 amino acids. The V end was cut by 2 bases, the J end by 2 bases, with 12 bases between. CDR3 coding DNA: TGTGCCTGGAGTTGGGGGAGGCGAAACACTGAAGCTTTCTTT. It is translated as CAWSWGRRNTEAFF.

This chain joins TRBV19 and TRBJ2-7, with 7 bases that match TRBD1. J gave up 2 bases and V 4 bases, and 8 bases lay outside the gene matches. The CDR3 loop spans 15 amino acids. Germline CDR1 reads LNHDA; CDR2 reads SQIVND (reference sequence). CDR3 loop: CASSTQYRGAYEQYF. The CDR3 bases are TGTGCCAGTAGTACACAATACAGGGGAGCCTACGAGCAGTACTTC.

The rearrangement joins TRBV6-6 to TRBJ2-7; perhaps TRBD2 as D (6 bases). V lost 0 bases and J lost 2, with 14 bases in between. Germline V CDR1 and CDR2: MNHNY, SVGAGI (reference sequence). The CDR3 runs to 16 residues. This CDR3 reads CASSYSKRREPYEQYF. CDR3 sequence (DNA): TGTGCCAGCAGTTACTCCAAGCGGCGGGAACCCTACGAGCAGTACTTC.

The genes are TRBV28 and TRBJ2-7; tentatively, D is TRBD2 (5 bases). Germline CDR1 and CDR2: MDHEN and SYDVKM. V was clipped by 3 bases and J by 5 bases, with 8 bases between them. The CDR3 contains 12 residues. The CDR3 loop is CASSFQRDEQYF. CDR3 sequence (DNA): TGTGCCAGCAGTTTTCAGAGGGACGAGCAGTACTTC.

The genes are TRBV9 and TRBJ2-1; possibly TRBD2 for D (6 bases). V lost 6 bases and J lost 5, with 18 bases in between. This CDR3 has 15 residues. Germline CDR1 SGDLS, CDR2 YYNGEE. In DNA form, the CDR3 reads TGTGCCAGCACCTGGGGTAGCGGCACAAACAATGAGCAGTTCTTC. This codes for CASTWGSGTNNEQFF.

The rearrangement joins TRBV15 to TRBJ1-2; D ambiguous. Germline CDR1 and CDR2: LNHNV and YYDKDF (reference sequence). The length of the CDR3 is 13 residues. Deletions cut 0 bases from V and 7 bases from J, with 9 bases between. The CDR3 is CATSRETGSGYTF. The CDR3, as DNA: TGTGCCACCAGCAGAGAGACGGGGTCTGGCTACACCTTC.